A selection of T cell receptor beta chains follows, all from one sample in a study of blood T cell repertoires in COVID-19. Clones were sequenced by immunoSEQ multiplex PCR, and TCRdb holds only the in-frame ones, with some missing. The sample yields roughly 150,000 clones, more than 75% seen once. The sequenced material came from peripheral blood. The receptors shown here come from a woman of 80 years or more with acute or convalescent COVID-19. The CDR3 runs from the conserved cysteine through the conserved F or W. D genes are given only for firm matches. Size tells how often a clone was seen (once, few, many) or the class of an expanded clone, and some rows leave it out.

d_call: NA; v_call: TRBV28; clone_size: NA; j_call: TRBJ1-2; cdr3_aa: CASSNQGYGYTF; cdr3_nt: TGTGCCAGCAGTAACCAGGGTTATGGCTACACCTTC
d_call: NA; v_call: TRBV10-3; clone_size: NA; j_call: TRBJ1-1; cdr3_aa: CAISESLQGNTEAFF; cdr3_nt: TGTGCCATCAGTGAGTCGTTACAGGGGAACACTGAAGCTTTCTTT
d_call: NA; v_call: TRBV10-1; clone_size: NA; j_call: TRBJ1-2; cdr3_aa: CAGPGGYGYTF; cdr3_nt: TGCGCCGGCCCCGGGGGCTATGGCTACACCTTC
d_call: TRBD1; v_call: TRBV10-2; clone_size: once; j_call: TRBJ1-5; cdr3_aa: CASSESGQGVFYQPQHF; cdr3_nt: TGCGCCAGCAGTGAGTCCGGACAGGGCGTTTTCTATCAGCCCCAGCATTTT
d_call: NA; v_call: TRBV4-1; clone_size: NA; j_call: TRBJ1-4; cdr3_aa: CASSQVESPNEKLFF; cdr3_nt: TGCGCCAGCAGCCAAGTAGAAAGTCCGAATGAAAAACTGTTTTTT
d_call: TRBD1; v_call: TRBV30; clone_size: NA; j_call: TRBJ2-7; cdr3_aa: CAWSPGQGPYEQYF; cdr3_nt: TGTGCCTGGAGTCCGGGACAGGGCCCCTACGAGCAGTACTTC
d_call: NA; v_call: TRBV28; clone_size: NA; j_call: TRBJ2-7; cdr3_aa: CASSLPLGVAVDEQYF; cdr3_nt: TGTGCCAGCAGTTTACCCCTAGGGGTGGCGGTAGACGAGCAGTACTTC
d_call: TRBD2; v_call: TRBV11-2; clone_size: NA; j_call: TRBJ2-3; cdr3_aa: CASSLILLAGAPDTQYF; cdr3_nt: TGTGCCAGCAGCTTGATCTTACTAGCGGGAGCCCCAGATACGCAGTATTTT
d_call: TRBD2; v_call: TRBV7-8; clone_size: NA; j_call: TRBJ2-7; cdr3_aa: CASSSWGLAAVF; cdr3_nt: TGTGCCAGCAGCTCCTGGGGACTAGCCGCCGTATTC
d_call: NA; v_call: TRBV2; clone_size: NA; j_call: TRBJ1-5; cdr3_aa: CASTGGNQPQHF; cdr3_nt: TGTGCCAGCACAGGCGGCAATCAGCCCCAGCATTTT
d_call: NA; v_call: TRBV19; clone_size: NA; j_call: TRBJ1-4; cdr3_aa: CASSIKGRGEKLFF; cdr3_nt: TGTGCCAGTAGTATAAAGGGGCGCGGTGAAAAACTGTTTTTT
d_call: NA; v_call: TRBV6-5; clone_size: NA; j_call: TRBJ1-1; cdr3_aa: CATGHMNTEAFF; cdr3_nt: TGTGCCACCGGACATATGAACACTGAAGCTTTCTTT
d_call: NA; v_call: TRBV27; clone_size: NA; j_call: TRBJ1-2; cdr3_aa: CASSSGGGYTF; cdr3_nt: TGTGCCAGCAGTTCTGGGGGGGGCTACACCTTC
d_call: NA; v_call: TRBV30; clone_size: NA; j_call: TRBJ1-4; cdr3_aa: CAWSVTRGSEKLFF; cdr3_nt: TGTGCCTGGAGTGTTACCCGCGGGTCCGAAAAACTGTTTTTT
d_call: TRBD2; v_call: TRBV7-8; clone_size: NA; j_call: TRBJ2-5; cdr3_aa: CASSLWVAGGSGETQYF; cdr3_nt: TGTGCCAGCAGCTTATGGGTAGCGGGAGGCTCCGGTGAGACCCAGTACTTC
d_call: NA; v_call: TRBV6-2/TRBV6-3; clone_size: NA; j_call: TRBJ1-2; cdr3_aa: CASSTLQGGGYTF; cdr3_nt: TGTGCCAGCAGTACCCTCCAGGGAGGCGGCTACACCTTC
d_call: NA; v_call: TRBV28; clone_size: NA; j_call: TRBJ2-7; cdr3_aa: CASSLSGNYEQYF; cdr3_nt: TGTGCCAGCAGTTTATCTGGCAACTACGAGCAGTACTTC
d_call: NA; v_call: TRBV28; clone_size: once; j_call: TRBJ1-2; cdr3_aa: CASGGQLANYGYTF; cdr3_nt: TGTGCCTCGGGGGGGCAACTAGCTAACTATGGCTACACCTTC
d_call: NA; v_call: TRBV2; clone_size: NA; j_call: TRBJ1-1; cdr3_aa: CASSSGGGFTEAFF; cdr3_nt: TGTGCCAGCAGTTCGGGGGGCGGTTTTACTGAAGCTTTCTTT
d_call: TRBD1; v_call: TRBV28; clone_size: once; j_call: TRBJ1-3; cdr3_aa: CASSLSAGGGNTIYF; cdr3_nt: TGTGCCAGCAGTTTATCTGCAGGGGGCGGAAACACCATATATTTT
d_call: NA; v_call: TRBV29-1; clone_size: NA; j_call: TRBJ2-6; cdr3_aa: CSVGSGANVLTF; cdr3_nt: TGCAGCGTTGGTTCGGGGGCCAACGTCCTGACTTTC
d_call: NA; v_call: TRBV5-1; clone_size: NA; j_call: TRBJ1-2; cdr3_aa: CASSLLLGAGGYTF; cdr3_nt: TGCGCCAGCAGCTTGCTATTGGGGGCCGGGGGCTACACCTTC
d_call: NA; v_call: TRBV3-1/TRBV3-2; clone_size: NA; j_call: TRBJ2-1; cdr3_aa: CASSQEEIARNYNEQFF; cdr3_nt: TGTGCCAGCAGCCAAGAGGAAATAGCGAGAAACTACAATGAGCAGTTCTTC